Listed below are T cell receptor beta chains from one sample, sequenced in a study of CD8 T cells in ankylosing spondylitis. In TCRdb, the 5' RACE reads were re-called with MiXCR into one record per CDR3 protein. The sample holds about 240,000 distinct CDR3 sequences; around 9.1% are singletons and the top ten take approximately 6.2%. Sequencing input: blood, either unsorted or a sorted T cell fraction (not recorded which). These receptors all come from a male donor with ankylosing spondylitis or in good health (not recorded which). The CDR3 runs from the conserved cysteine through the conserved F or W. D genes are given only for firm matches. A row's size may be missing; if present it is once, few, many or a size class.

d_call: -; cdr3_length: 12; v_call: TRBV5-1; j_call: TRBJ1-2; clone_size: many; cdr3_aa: CASRGSEEGYTF; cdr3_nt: TGCGCCAGCAGGGGCTCGGAGGAAGGCTACACCTTC
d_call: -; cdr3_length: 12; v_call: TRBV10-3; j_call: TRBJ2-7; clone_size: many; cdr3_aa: CALRGPTYEQYF; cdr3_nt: TGTGCCTTGCGGGGGCCCACCTACGAGCAGTACTTC
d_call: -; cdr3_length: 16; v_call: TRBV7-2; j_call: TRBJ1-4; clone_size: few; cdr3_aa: CASSLKHGTTNEKLFF; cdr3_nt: TGTGCCAGCAGCTTAAAGCACGGGACAACTAATGAAAAACTGTTTTTT
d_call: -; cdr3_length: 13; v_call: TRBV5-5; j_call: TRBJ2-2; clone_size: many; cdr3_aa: CASSLAVAGELFF; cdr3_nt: TGTGCCAGCAGCTTGGCAGTAGCCGGGGAGCTGTTTTTT
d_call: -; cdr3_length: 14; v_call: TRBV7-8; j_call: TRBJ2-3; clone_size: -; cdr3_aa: CASSRSGDTDTQYF; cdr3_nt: TGTGCCAGCAGCCGATCAGGGGACACAGATACGCAGTATTTT
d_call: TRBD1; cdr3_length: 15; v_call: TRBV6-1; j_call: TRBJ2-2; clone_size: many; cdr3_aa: CASRLNPTGVKELFF; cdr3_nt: TGTGCCAGCAGACTCAACCCAACAGGGGTCAAGGAGCTGTTTTTT
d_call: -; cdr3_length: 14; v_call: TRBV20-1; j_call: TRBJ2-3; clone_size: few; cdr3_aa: CSALGTGVLDTQYF; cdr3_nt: TGCAGTGCCCTCGGGACTGGGGTACTAGATACGCAGTATTTT
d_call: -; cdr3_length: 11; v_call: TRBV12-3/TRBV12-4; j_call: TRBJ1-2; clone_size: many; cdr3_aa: CASSFGSGYTF; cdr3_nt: TGTGCCAGCAGTTTTGGGAGTGGCTACACCTTC
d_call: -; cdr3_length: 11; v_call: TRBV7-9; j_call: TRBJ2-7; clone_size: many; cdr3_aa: CASSWDYEQYF; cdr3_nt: TGTGCCAGCAGCTGGGACTACGAGCAGTACTTC
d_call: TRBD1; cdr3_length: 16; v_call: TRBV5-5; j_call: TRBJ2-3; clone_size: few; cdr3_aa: CASSLSGGPSTDTQYF; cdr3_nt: TGTGCCAGCAGCTTATCAGGGGGCCCTAGCACAGATACGCAGTATTTT
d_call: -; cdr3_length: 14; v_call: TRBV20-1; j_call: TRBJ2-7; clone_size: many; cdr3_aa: CSATRGLHELKQYF; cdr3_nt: TGCAGTGCGACCCGGGGTCTGCATGAGTTGAAGCAGTACTTC
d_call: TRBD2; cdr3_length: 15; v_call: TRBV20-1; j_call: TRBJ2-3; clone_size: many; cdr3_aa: CSALGASGVTDTQYF; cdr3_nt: TGCAGTGCTCTCGGGGCTAGCGGCGTCACAGATACGCAGTATTTT
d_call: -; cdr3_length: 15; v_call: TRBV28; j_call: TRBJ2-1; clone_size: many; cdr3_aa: CASRNPGVSYNEQFF; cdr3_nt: TGTGCCAGCAGAAATCCCGGGGTCTCCTACAATGAGCAGTTCTTC
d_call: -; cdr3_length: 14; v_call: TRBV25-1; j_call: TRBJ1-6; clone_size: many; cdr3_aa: CASSDGGGWSPLHF; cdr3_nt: TGTGCCAGCAGCGACGGTGGGGGTTGGTCACCCCTCCACTTT
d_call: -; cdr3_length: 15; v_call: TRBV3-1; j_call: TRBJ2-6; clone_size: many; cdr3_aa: CASSQERSGANVLTF; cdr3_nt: TGTGCCAGCAGCCAAGAACGGTCTGGGGCCAACGTCCTGACTTTC
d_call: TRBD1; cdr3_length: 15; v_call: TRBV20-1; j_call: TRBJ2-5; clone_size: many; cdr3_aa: CSASRRTGSQETQYF; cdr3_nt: TGCAGTGCTAGTAGACGGACAGGGTCCCAAGAGACCCAGTACTTC
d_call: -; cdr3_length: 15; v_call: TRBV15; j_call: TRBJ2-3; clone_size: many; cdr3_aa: CATSMDAFFTDTQYF; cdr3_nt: TGTGCCACCAGCATGGACGCCTTCTTCACAGATACGCAGTATTTT
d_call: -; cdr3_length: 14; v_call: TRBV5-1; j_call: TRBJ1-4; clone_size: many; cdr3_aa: CASSPRGGDEKLFF; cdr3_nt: TGCGCCAGCAGCCCTAGGGGGGGCGACGAAAAACTGTTTTTT
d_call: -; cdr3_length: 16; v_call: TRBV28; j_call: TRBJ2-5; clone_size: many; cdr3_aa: CASSLLLAEAQETQYF; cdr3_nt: TGTGCCAGCAGTTTGCTCTTAGCGGAGGCCCAAGAGACCCAGTACTTC
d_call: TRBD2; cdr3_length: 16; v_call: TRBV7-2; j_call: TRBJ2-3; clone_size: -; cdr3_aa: CASPKGSGGPEDTQYF; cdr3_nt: TGTGCCTCCCCGAAGGGGTCGGGAGGGCCCGAAGATACGCAGTATTTT
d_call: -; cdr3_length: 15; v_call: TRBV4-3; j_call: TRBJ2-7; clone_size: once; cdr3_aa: CASSQEADYFTEQYF; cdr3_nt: TGCGCCAGCAGCCAAGAGGCGGACTACTTCACCGAGCAGTACTTC
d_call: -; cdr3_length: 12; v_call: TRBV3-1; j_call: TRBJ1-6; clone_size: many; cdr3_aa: CASSRDGDMLHF; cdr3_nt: TGTGCCAGCAGCCGCGACGGGGACATGCTCCACTTT
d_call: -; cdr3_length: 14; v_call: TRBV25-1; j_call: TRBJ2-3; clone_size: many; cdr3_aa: CASSYRTEGEKQYF; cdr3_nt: TGTGCCAGCAGCTACAGGACAGAGGGCGAGAAGCAGTATTTT
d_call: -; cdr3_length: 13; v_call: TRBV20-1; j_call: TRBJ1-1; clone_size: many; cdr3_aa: CSASNPGNTEAFF; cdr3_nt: TGCAGTGCTAGTAACCCAGGGAACACTGAAGCTTTCTTT
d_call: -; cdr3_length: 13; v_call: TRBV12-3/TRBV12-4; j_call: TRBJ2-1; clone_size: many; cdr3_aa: CASSLRLPNEQFF; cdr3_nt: TGTGCCAGCAGTTTGAGACTGCCCAATGAGCAGTTCTTC
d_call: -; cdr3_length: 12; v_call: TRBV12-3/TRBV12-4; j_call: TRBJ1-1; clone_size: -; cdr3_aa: CASTRGAREAFF; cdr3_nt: TGTGCCAGCACTCGAGGGGCTAGAGAAGCTTTCTTT
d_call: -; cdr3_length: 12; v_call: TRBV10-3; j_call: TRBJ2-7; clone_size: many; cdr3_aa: CAIGGSSYEQYF; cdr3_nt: TGTGCCATCGGTGGCAGCTCCTACGAGCAGTACTTC
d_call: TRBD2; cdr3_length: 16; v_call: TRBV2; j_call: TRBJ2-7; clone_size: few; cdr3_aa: CASMHGTSGRTSEQYF; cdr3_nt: TGTGCCAGTATGCATGGTACTAGCGGGAGAACTAGCGAGCAGTACTTC
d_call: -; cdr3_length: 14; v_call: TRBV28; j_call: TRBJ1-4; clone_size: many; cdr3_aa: CASSPRQTHEKLFF; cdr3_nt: TGTGCCAGCAGTCCCCGACAGACCCATGAAAAACTGTTTTTT
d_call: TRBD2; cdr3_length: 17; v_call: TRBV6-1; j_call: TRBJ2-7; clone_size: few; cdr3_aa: CASSVQPSREGPFEQYF; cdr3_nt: TGTGCCAGCAGTGTACAACCCTCGAGGGAGGGCCCTTTCGAGCAGTACTTC
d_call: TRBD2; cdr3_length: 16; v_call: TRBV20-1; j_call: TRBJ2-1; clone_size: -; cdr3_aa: CSARDGLAGGGNEQFF; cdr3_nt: TGCAGTGCTAGAGACGGGCTAGCGGGGGGTGGGAATGAGCAGTTCTTC
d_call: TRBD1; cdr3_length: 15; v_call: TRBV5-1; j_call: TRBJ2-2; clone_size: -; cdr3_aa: CASSYVRGRTGELFF; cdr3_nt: TGCGCCAGCAGCTATGTCAGGGGGCGAACCGGGGAGCTGTTTTTT
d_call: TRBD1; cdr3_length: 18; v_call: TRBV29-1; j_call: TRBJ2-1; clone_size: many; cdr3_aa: CSVVGDSSTLNVRNEQFF; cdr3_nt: TGCAGCGTTGTAGGGGACAGCAGCACCCTAAACGTCAGAAATGAGCAGTTCTTC
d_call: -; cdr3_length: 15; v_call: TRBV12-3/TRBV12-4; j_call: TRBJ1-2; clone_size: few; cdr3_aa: CASTSRRAANYGYTF; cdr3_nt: TGTGCCAGCACCTCCCGACGGGCAGCTAACTATGGCTACACCTTC
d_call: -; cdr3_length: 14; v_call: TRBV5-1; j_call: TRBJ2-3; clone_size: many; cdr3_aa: CASSPGPSTDTQYF; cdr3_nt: TGCGCCAGCAGCCCGGGTCCTTCTACAGATACGCAGTATTTT
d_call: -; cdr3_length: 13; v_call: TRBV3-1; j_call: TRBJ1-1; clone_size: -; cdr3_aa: CASSQDFQGEAFF; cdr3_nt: TGTGCCAGCAGCCAAGATTTTCAGGGCGAAGCTTTCTTT
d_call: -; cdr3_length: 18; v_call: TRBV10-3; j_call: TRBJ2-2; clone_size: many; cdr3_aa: CAISESKVPGDPTGELFF; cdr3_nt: TGTGCCATCAGTGAGTCGAAGGTGCCAGGGGACCCCACCGGGGAGCTGTTTTTT
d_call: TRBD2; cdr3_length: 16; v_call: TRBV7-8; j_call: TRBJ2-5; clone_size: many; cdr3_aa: CASSLMVAGGGETQYF; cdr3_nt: TGTGCCAGCAGCTTAATGGTAGCGGGAGGTGGGGAGACCCAGTACTTC
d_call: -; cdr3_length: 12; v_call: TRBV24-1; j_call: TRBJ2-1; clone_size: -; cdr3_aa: CATSIRHNEQFF; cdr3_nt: TGTGCCACCAGTATCAGACACAATGAGCAGTTCTTC
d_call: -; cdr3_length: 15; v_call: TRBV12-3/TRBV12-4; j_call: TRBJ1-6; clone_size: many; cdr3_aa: CASKGEGSANSPLHF; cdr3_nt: TGTGCCAGCAAGGGTGAGGGATCCGCAAATTCACCCCTCCACTTT
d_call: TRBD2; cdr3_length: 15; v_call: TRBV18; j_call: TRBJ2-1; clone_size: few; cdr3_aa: CASSPRGGRDNEQFF; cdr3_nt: TGTGCCAGCTCACCACGGGGCGGGAGGGACAATGAGCAGTTCTTC
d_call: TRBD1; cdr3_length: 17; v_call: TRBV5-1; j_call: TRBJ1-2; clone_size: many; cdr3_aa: CASSLEGQGPANYGYTF; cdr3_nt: TGCGCCAGCAGCTTGGAGGGACAGGGCCCCGCTAACTATGGCTACACCTTC
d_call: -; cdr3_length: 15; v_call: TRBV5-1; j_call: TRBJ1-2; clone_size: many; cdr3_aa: CASSLVSGKDYGYTF; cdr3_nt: TGCGCCAGCAGCTTGGTATCGGGGAAGGACTATGGCTACACCTTC
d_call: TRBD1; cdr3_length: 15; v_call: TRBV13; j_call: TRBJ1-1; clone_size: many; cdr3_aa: CASSLGQGARTEAFF; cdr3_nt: TGTGCCAGCAGCTTGGGACAGGGGGCGCGAACTGAAGCTTTCTTT
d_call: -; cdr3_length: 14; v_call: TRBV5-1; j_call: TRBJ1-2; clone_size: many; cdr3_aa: CASSSGAGVYGYTF; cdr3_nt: TGCGCCAGCAGCTCCGGAGCAGGCGTGTATGGCTACACCTTC
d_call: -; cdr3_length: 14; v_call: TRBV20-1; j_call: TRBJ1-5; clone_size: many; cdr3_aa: CSARQQNSNQPQHF; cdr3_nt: TGCAGTGCTAGACAACAAAACAGCAATCAGCCCCAGCATTTT
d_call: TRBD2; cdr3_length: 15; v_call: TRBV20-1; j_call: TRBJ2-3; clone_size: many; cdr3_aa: CSARDAGGFTDTQYF; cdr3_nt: TGCAGTGCTAGAGATGCGGGGGGGTTCACAGATACGCAGTATTTT
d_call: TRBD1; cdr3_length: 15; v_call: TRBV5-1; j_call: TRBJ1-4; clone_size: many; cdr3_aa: CASRSTGEVGEKLFF; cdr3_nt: TGCGCCAGCAGATCTACAGGGGAAGTTGGTGAAAAACTGTTTTTT
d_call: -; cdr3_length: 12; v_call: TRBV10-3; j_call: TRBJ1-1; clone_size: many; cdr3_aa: CAISATGHEAFF; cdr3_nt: TGTGCCATCAGTGCAACAGGCCATGAAGCTTTCTTT
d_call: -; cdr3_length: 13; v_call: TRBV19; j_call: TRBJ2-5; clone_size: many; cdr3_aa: CATSVGLRQTQYF; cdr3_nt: TGTGCCACCTCGGTGGGACTGCGACAAACCCAGTACTTC
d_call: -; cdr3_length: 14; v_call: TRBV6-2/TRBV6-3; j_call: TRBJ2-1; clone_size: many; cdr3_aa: CASSPTGPISEQFF; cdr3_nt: TGTGCCAGCAGTCCGACGGGACCGATTTCTGAGCAGTTCTTC
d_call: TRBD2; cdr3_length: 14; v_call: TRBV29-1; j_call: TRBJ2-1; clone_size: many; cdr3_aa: CSVEARTSVNEQFF; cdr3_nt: TGCAGCGTTGAAGCGCGGACTAGCGTCAATGAGCAGTTCTTC
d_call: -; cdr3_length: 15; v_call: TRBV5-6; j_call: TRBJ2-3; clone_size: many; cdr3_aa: CASSSRTRNTDTQYF; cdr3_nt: TGTGCCAGCAGCTCGAGGACCCGCAACACAGATACGCAGTATTTT
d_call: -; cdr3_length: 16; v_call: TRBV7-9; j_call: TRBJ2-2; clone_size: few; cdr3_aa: CASSPTQGGNTGELFF; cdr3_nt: TGTGCCAGCAGCCCGACCCAGGGGGGAAACACCGGGGAGCTGTTTTTT
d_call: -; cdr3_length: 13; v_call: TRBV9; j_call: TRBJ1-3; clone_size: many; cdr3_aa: CASSAEGANTIYF; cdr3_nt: TGTGCCAGCAGCGCGGAGGGTGCAAACACCATATATTTT
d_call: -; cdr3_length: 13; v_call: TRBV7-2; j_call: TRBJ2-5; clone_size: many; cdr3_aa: CASSLKSQETQYF; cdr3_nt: TGTGCCAGCAGCTTAAAGAGCCAAGAGACCCAGTACTTC
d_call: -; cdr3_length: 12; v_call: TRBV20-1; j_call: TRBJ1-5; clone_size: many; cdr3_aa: CSAAPTGRNLHF; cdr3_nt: TGCAGTGCTGCACCGACAGGCCGAAACCTCCATTTT
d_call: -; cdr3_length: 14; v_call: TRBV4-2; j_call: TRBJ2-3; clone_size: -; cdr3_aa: CASSHGRGTDTQYF; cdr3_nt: TGTGCCAGCAGCCATGGACGAGGCACAGATACGCAGTATTTT
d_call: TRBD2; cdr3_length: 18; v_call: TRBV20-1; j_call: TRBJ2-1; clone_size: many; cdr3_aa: CSASRLAGEISSYNEQFF; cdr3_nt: TGCAGTGCTAGTAGACTAGCGGGAGAGATTAGCTCCTACAATGAGCAGTTCTTC
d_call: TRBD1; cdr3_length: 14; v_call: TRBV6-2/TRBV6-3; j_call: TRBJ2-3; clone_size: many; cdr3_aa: CASSRTGAIHTQYF; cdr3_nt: TGTGCCAGCAGCCGGACAGGGGCTATACATACGCAGTATTTT